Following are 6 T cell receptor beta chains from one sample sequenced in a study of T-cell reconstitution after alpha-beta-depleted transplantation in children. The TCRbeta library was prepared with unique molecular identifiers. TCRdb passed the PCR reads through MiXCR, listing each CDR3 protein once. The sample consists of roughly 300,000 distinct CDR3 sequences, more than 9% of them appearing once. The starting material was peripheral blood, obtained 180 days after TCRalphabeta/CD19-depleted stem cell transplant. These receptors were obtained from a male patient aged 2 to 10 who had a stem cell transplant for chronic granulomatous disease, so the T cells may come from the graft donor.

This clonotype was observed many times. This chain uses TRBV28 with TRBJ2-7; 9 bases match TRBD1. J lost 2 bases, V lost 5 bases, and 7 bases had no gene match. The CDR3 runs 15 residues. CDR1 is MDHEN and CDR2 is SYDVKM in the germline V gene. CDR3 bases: TGTGCCAGCAGTGTTACAGGGGGCCCGGCCTACGAGCAGTACTTC. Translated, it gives CASSVTGGPAYEQYF.

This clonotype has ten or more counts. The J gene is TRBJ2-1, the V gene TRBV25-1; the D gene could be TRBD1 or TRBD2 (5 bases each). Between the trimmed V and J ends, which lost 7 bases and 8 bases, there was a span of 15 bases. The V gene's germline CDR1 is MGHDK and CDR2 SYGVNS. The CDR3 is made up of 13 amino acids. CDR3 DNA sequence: TGTGCCAGCATGAACCCAGGGAGAGATGAGCAGTTCTTC. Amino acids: CASMNPGRDEQFF. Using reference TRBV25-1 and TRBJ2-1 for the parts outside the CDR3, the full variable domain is EADIYQTPRYLVIGTGKKITLECSQTMGHDKMYWYQQDPGMELHLIHYSYGVNSTEKGDLSSESTVSRIRTEHFPLTLESARPSHTSQYLCASMNPGRDEQFFGPGTRLTVL.

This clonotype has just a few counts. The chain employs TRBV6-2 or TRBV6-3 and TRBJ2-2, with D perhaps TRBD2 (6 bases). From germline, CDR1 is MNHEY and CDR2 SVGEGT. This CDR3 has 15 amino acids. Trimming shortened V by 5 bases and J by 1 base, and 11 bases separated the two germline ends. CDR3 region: CASSQAGRNTGELFF. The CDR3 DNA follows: TGTGCCAGCAGTCAAGCCGGGAGGAACACCGGGGAGCTGTTTTTT.

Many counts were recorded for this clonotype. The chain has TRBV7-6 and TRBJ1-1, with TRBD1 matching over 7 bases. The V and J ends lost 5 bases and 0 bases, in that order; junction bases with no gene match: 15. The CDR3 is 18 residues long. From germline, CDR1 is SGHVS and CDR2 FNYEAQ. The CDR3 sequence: CASSTHDDKTGLNTEAFF. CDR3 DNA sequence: TGTGCCAGCAGCACCCATGATGATAAGACAGGGCTGAACACTGAAGCTTTCTTT. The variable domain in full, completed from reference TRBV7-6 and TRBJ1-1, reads GAGVSQSPRYKVTKRGQDVALRCDPISGHVSLYWYRQALGQGPEFLTYFNYEAQQDKSGLPNDRFSAERPEGSISTLTIQRTEQRDSAMYRCASSTHDDKTGLNTEAFFGQGTRLTVV.

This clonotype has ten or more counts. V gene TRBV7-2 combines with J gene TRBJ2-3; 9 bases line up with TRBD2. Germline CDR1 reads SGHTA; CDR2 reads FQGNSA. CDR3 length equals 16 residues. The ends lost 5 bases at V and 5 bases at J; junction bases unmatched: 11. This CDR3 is CASSRQLAGVRDTQYF. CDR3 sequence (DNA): TGTGCCAGCAGCCGACAATTAGCGGGAGTGAGAGATACGCAGTATTTT.

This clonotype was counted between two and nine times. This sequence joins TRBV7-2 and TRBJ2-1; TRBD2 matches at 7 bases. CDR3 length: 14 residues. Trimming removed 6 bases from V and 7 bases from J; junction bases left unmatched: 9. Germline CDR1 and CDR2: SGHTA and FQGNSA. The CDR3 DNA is TGTGCCAGCAGGAGCATGACTAGCCGGAATGAGCAGTTCTTC. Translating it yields CASRSMTSRNEQFF.